Detailed here is one T cell receptor beta chain. The antigen is not known. TCRdb reprocessed the 5' RACE reads via MiXCR and lists one record per CDR3 protein. The sample lists some 1,600,000 distinct CDR3 sequences, under 35% occurring once. The CDR3 extends over 13 amino acids. CDR1 is DFQATT and CDR2 is SNEGSKA in the germline V gene (reference sequence). Trimming shortened V by 0 bases and J by 5 bases, and 10 bases separated the two germline ends. The sample originates from a study of identical twins. Whole-study results and caveats: Out-of-frame alpha sequences shared by twins were enriched for low generation probability. Zero-insertion results could be subject to partial confounding by invariant MAIT and iNKT cells. Recombination models fit unrelated individuals' TCR alpha sharing but underestimated twins'. Whereas memory repertoires showed no such difference, abundant cord blood beta clonotypes carried fewer insertions.

The clonotype comes from a newborn girl in good health. The rearrangement joins TRBV20-1 to TRBJ2-5; TRBD1 is a possible D gene (6 bases). The sequencing sample was made of cord blood. The CDR3 region is CSARDRGSETQYF. In DNA form, the CDR3 reads TGCAGTGCTAGAGATAGGGGGTCGGAGACCCAGTACTTC.